This passage covers 32 T cell receptor beta chains from one sample sequenced in a study of graft-versus-host responses after intestinal transplantation. Sequenced by immunoSEQ multiplex PCR; TCRdb stores in-frame clones only, minus some. This table has roughly 99,000 clones, around 90% appearing once. No cognate antigen is known for these TCRs. The sequenced sample was unstimulated CD8+ T cells sorted from spleen or lymph node cells, obtained before transplant. The receptors stem from a human donor who was the organ donor for an intestinal transplant.

The chain uses TRBV29-1 and TRBJ2-3, with 9 bases fitting TRBD2. With V trimmed by 6 bases and J by 3 bases, 13 bases remained unmatched. The CDR3 contains 16 residues. Per germline, CDR1 SQVTM and CDR2 ANQGSEA. The CDR3 nucleotides read TGCAGCGTCGAAAACCTACCGGGACTAGCTACAGATACGCAGTATTTT. Translated, it gives CSVENLPGLATDTQYF.

This clone was recorded once. CDR3 coding DNA: TGCGCCAGCAGCTTGTCTTTCGGAGATACGCAGTATTTT. It encodes CASSLSFGDTQYF. The rearrangement uses TRBV5-1 and TRBJ2-3; D is unclear. Per germline, CDR1 SGHRS and CDR2 YFSETQ. V was trimmed by 1 base and J by 5 bases, leaving 8 bases between them. The CDR3 totals 13 residues.

The rearrangement links TRBV6-6 to TRBJ1-1; TRBD1 might be the D (5 bases). Trimming left V 2 bases short and J 0 bases short, with 13 bases between. Germline CDR1 reads MNHNY; CDR2 reads SVGAGI (reference sequence). The CDR3 contains 16 residues. The CDR3 DNA is TGTGCCAGCAGTTACCCAGAAGGGGATATGAACACTGAAGCTTTCTTT. Translated, it gives CASSYPEGDMNTEAFF.

This CDR3 reads CASSFSVNRLEQFF. In nucleotides, the CDR3 is TGTGCCAGCAGCTTTAGCGTGAACCGTCTCGAGCAGTTCTTC. This chain uses TRBV11-3 with TRBJ2-1; a weak D match, TRBD2 (5 bases). CDR3 length equals 14 residues. Germline CDR1 is SGHNT and CDR2 is YENEEA. Trimming pared 3 bases from V and 10 bases from J, leaving 16 bases between.

CDR3 amino acids: CASSLLSAGGMDNEQFF. CDR3 sequence (DNA): TGTGCCAGCTCACTTCTTTCGGCGGGAGGGATGGACAATGAGCAGTTCTTC. This chain links TRBV18 with TRBJ2-1; 9 nucleotides align to TRBD2. Germline assignment: CDR1 KGHSH and CDR2 LQKENI. V dropped 4 bases and J dropped 5; count of bases not matched to a gene: 12. The CDR3 runs 17 residues. The full variable domain, its missing parts supplied by reference TRBV18 and TRBJ2-1, is NAGVMQNPRHLVRRRGQEARLRCSPMKGHSHVYWYRQLPEEGLKFMVYLQKENIIDESGMPKERFSAEFPKEGPSILRIQQVVRGDSAAYFCASSLLSAGGMDNEQFFGPGTRLTVL.

The V and J genes are TRBV27 and TRBJ2-3; 12 bases are a match to TRBD2. Germline assignment: CDR1 MNHEY and CDR2 SMNVEV (reference sequence). This CDR3 comprises 15 residues. V was clipped by 5 bases and J by 5 bases; unmatched bases: 5. As DNA, the CDR3 is TGTGCCAGCAGTCCACTAGCGGGGGGCCGAGATACGCAGTATTTT. It specifies CASSPLAGGRDTQYF.

The J gene is TRBJ2-3, the V gene TRBV2; no definite D call. The CDR3 sequence is 14 residues long. CDR1 is SNHLY, CDR2 FYNNEI, per germline. Trimming shortened V by 8 bases and J by 4 bases, and 16 bases separated the two germline ends. CDR3 nucleotides: TGTGCCAGCCTAAGCCTGCGGTGGCCAGATACGCAGTATTTT. Translation gives CASLSLRWPDTQYF. Full variable domain (rest looked up from reference TRBV2 and TRBJ2-3): EPEVTQTPSHQVTQMGQEVILRCVPISNHLYFYWYRQILGQKVEFLVSFYNNEISEKSEIFDDQFSVERPDGSNFTLKIRSTKLEDSAMYFCASLSLRWPDTQYFGPGTRLTVL.

As concerns this clone: Other nucleotide sequences in the sample specify the same CDR3. This CDR3 reads CASSLERGTSREQFF. The CDR3 DNA reads as TGTGCCAGCAGCTTAGAACGTGGGACTAGTAGGGAGCAGTTCTTC. The chain uses TRBV11-3 and TRBJ2-1; 8 positions match TRBD2. V lost 0 bases and J lost 10; bases outside the gene matches: 8. The CDR3 runs 15 residues. Germline V gene sequence: CDR1 SGHNT, CDR2 YENEEA.

The J gene is TRBJ2-2, the V gene TRBV11-3; no clear D. Germline assignment: CDR1 SGHNT and CDR2 YENEEA. The CDR3 contains 12 residues. Here the CDR3 reads CGQRTNTGELFF. The DNA for the CDR3 is TGTGGGCAGCGAACGAACACCGGGGAGCTGTTTTTT.

CDR3 residues: CALEEAGGLETQYF. Here the CDR3 DNA reads TGTGCGCTCGAGGAGGCGGGGGGGCTGGAGACGCAGTATTTT. This rearrangement joins TRBV2 to TRBJ2-3, with 9 bases matching TRBD2. Germline assignment: CDR1 SNHLY and CDR2 FYNNEI. The CDR3 extends over 14 amino acids.

This sequence joins TRBV27 and TRBJ2-5, with 8 bases identical to TRBD2. Germline CDR1 reads MNHEY; CDR2 reads SMNVEV (reference sequence). V lost 2 bases, J lost 6 bases, and 8 bases stayed unmatched. The CDR3 extends over 15 amino acids. The CDR3 loop reads CASSLLPAGEQTQYF. CDR3 sequence (DNA): TGTGCCAGCAGTTTACTCCCAGCGGGAGAGCAGACCCAGTACTTC.

The chain joins TRBV14 to TRBJ2-1; 8 bases match TRBD1. With V trimmed by 2 bases and J by 9 bases, 12 bases remained unmatched. This CDR3 is 16 amino acids long. Germline V gene data show CDR1 as SGHDN and CDR2 as FVKESK. As DNA, the CDR3 is TGTGCCAGCAGCCAATCCAAAGTGACAGGGGCCTCTGAGCAGTTCTTC. Amino acids: CASSQSKVTGASEQFF.

The chain couples TRBV5-1 to TRBJ1-1; possibly TRBD1 for D (6 bases). Germline lookup yields CDR1 SGHRS and CDR2 YFSETQ. This CDR3 spans 15 amino acids. V was shortened by 0 bases and J by 5 bases, with 14 bases between the two germline ends. CDR3 DNA sequence: TGCGCCAGCAGCTTGGGTCCAGGGGATTTAACTGAAGCTTTCTTT. Its protein product is CASSLGPGDLTEAFF. Filled out from reference TRBV5-1 and TRBJ1-1, the complete variable domain reads KAGVTQTPRYLIKTRGQQVTLSCSPISGHRSVSWYQQTPGQGLQFLFEYFSETQRNKGNFPGRFSGRQFSNSRSEMNVSTLELGDSALYLCASSLGPGDLTEAFFGQGTRLTVV.

The V gene is TRBV7-6, the J gene TRBJ1-2, with 7 bases identical to TRBD1. Germline CDR1 and CDR2: SGHVS and FNYEAQ. Trimming removed 5 bases from V and 7 bases from J; junction bases left unmatched: 7. The CDR3 has 13 amino acids. In DNA form, the CDR3 reads TGTGCCAGCAGCAGGGGGCCCGGCCTTGGCTACACCTTC. Its translation is CASSRGPGLGYTF.

This clone appeared once. The rearrangement joins TRBV21-1 to TRBJ2-1; no check of the table's D call, TRBD2, against the DNA was made. TRBV21-1 is reported as a pseudogene. The CDR3 runs to 16 residues. This CDR3 is CASSKYGGRTYNEQFF. The CDR3 nucleotides read TGTGCCAGCAGCAAATACGGGGGGCGAACCTACAATGAGCAGTTCTTC.

The V call is TRBV10-1, the J call TRBJ1-6, with 8 bases aligning to TRBD1. V trimming: 8 bases; J trimming: 5 bases; junction bases outside the gene matches: 5. Germline CDR1 is WNHNN and CDR2 is SYGVQD (reference sequence). CDR3 length equals 14 residues. The CDR3 loop reads CASSWGQDNSPLHF. The CDR3 region has the DNA TGCGCCAGCTCGTGGGGACAGGATAATTCACCCCTCCACTTT.

The CDR3 here is CASSLAQDFPYEQYF. In DNA, the CDR3 is TGTGCCAGCAGCTTAGCGCAGGACTTCCCCTACGAGCAGTACTTC. The chain is built from TRBV11-2 and TRBJ2-7; D may be TRBD2 (5 bases). V lost 1 base and J lost 2, with 12 bases in between. This CDR3 comprises 15 residues. CDR1 SGHAT and CDR2 FQNNGV come from the germline V gene.

The gene calls are TRBV2 and TRBJ1-1; no clear D gene. Germline lookup yields CDR1 SNHLY and CDR2 FYNNEI. The length of the CDR3 is 13 residues. V was cut by 0 bases and J by 3 bases, with 5 bases left in between. The CDR3 DNA reads as TGTGCCAGCAGTGAAGCTCGTTACACTGAAGCTTTCTTT. Translation gives CASSEARYTEAFF. The full variable domain, rest sourced from reference TRBV2 and TRBJ1-1, is EPEVTQTPSHQVTQMGQEVILRCVPISNHLYFYWYRQILGQKVEFLVSFYNNEISEKSEIFDDQFSVERPDGSNFTLKIRSTKLEDSAMYFCASSEARYTEAFFGQGTRLTVV.

The J gene is TRBJ1-4, the V gene TRBV7-9; the match to TRBD1 covers 10 bases. The CDR3 runs to 17 residues. V gave up 5 bases and J gave up 2 bases; unmatched junction bases: 8. Germline CDR1 SEHNR, CDR2 FQNEAQ (reference sequence). The CDR3 DNA follows: TGTGCCAGCAGCCCCCCCCGGGACAGGGGTACTAATGAAAAACTGTTTTTT. Translated, it gives CASSPPRDRGTNEKLFF.

The V call is TRBV11-2, the J call TRBJ2-1; 7 positions agree with TRBD1. V shed 1 base and J 0 bases; nucleotides not matched to a gene: 6. The CDR3 extends over 17 amino acids. From germline, CDR1 is SGHAT and CDR2 FQNNGV. In DNA form, the CDR3 reads TGTGCCAGCAGCTTAGGGACAGGCCTGAGCTCCTACAATGAGCAGTTCTTC. This translates into CASSLGTGLSSYNEQFF.

The J gene is TRBJ2-2, the V gene TRBV4-2; D perhaps matches TRBD1 (5 bases). Trimming pared 9 bases from V and 6 bases from J, leaving 14 bases between. This CDR3 comprises 13 residues. CDR1 and CDR2 (germline): LGHNA, YNFKEQ. CDR3 DNA: TGTGCCAGTGCCAGACAGTTGGCCGGGGAGCTGTTTTTT. It specifies CASARQLAGELFF.

The chain is built from TRBV5-1 and TRBJ1-2; TRBD1 matches 7 bases. CDR3 length: 16 amino acids. The trim removed 4 bases at V and 4 bases at J, leaving 13 bases unmatched. Germline V gene data show CDR1 as SGHRS and CDR2 as YFSETQ. CDR3 in amino acids: CASSRPYRGLGYGYTF. The DNA of the CDR3 is TGCGCCAGCAGCCGCCCCTACAGGGGCCTCGGCTATGGCTACACCTTC.

Only one count was recorded for this clone. This chain uses TRBV6-4 with TRBJ2-2; D is perhaps TRBD2 (6 bases). V dropped 3 bases and J dropped 6 bases, with 11 bases sitting between them. Per the germline V gene, CDR1 is MRHNA and CDR2 is SNTAGT. The CDR3 runs 14 residues. CDR3 in DNA: TGTGCCAGCAGTGAGAAAGGGGAGGCCGGGGAGCTGTTTTTT. Translated, it gives CASSEKGEAGELFF.

The rearrangement joins TRBV4-1 to TRBJ1-2; TRBD1 is a possible D gene (6 bases). V was clipped by 2 bases and J by 5 bases, with 18 bases between them. This CDR3 region has 16 residues. Germline V CDR1 and CDR2: MGHRA, YSYEKL. The CDR3 DNA follows: TGCGCCAGCAGCCAACCCGCGGGGGGGCGAGGGTATGGCTACACCTTC. Its translation is CASSQPAGGRGYGYTF.

V and J are TRBV27 and TRBJ2-7; perhaps TRBD1 as D (5 bases). CDR1 and CDR2 (germline): MNHEY, SMNVEV (reference sequence). This CDR3 is 16 amino acids long. V lost 0 bases and J 4 bases, leaving 16 bases between the germline ends. Written as DNA, the CDR3 is TGTGCCAGCAGTTTATCAAGTGACAGAGCCTCTTACGAGCAGTACTTC. As protein: CASSLSSDRASYEQYF.

The J gene is TRBJ1-4, the V gene TRBV21-1; no check of the table's D call, TRBD1, against the DNA was made. TRBV21-1 is noted as a pseudogene. This CDR3 has 14 amino acids. CDR3 in amino acids: CAPKGFDRGEKLFF. The CDR3 bases are TGTGCTCCGAAAGGGTTTGACAGGGGTGAAAAACTGTTTTTT.

This clone occurred once. The V and J genes are TRBV9 and TRBJ2-7; TRBD2 matches at 10 bases. The CDR3 is 15 residues long. The V gene's germline CDR1 is SGDLS and CDR2 YYNGEE. Germline trimming cut 0 bases from V and 7 bases from J; bases unmatched to any gene: 7. CDR3 bases: TGTGCCAGCAGCGTAGAGGGACTAGCGAGTGGAGAGCAGTACTTC. The encoded protein is CASSVEGLASGEQYF.

The chain uses TRBV29-1 and TRBJ1-2, with TRBD1 matching over 7 bases. J lost 6 bases, V lost 2 bases, and 9 bases had no gene match. CDR1 is SQVTM and CDR2 is ANQGSEA in the germline V gene. The CDR3 is 14 residues long. CDR3 sequence (DNA): TGCAGCGTTGAACCGACAGGGAGTTTCGATGGCTACACCTTC. It codes for CSVEPTGSFDGYTF. The full variable domain, with the rest looked up from reference TRBV29-1 and TRBJ1-2, is SAVISQKPSRDICQRGTSLTIQCQVDSQVTMMFWYRQQPGQSLTLIATANQGSEATYESGFVIDKFPISRPNLTFSTLTVSNMSPEDSSIYLCSVEPTGSFDGYTFGSGTRLTVV.

This chain joins TRBV18 and TRBJ1-2; 9 bases agree with TRBD1. Germline CDR1 and CDR2: KGHSH and LQKENI. Trimming removed 1 base from V and 6 bases from J; junction bases left unmatched: 6. This CDR3 is 15 amino acids long. CDR3 in DNA: TGTGCCAGCTCACCACAGCGGGACAGGGTAGATGGCTACACCTTC. It codes for CASSPQRDRVDGYTF.

This chain uses TRBV4-1 with TRBJ1-1, with D possibly TRBD1 on 5 matching bases. V was trimmed by 3 bases and J by 1 base, leaving 12 bases between them. CDR3 length: 15 residues. Germline V gene lookup returns CDR1 MGHRA and CDR2 YSYEKL. CDR3 bases: TGCGCCAGCAGCCACCCAGGGATCCCGAACACTGAAGCTTTCTTT. This gives the protein CASSHPGIPNTEAFF.

The V and J genes are TRBV6-1 and TRBJ2-5; TRBD2 might be the D (5 bases). V was cut by 8 bases and J by 4 bases, with 17 bases left in between. The germline gives CDR1 MNHNS, CDR2 SASEGT. This CDR3 has 14 amino acids. The CDR3, as DNA: TGTGCCAGCGGAGGCATCGGTTTCGCAGAGACCCAGTACTTC. Translation gives CASGGIGFAETQYF.

The chain uses TRBV9 and TRBJ2-1, with TRBD2 matching 12 bases. From germline, CDR1 is SGDLS and CDR2 YYNGEE. V dropped 4 bases and J dropped 3; count of bases not matched to a gene: 11. This CDR3 comprises 18 residues. The CDR3 sequence: CASSPRLAGASLYNEQFF. The CDR3 bases are TGTGCCAGCAGCCCCCGACTAGCGGGAGCAAGTCTCTACAATGAGCAGTTCTTC.